This TCR beta chain was documented in a study of neurological immune-mediated disorders. This clonotype was detected ten times or more. MiXCR, run by TCRdb on the 5' RACE reads, gives a single entry per CDR3 protein. Seen here are 77,000 or so distinct CDR3 sequences, approximately 9.4% observed once, and the top ten hold about 1.7%. This CDR3 has 13 amino acids. V lost 8 bases and J lost 7; bases outside the gene matches: 4. In germline, CDR1 is ENHRY, CDR2 SYGVKD. The chain couples TRBV10-3 to TRBJ2-1; 11 bases map to TRBD1. Sequenced sample: PBMCs. This TCR was sampled from a man in his fifties in good health. CDR3 amino acids: CAIGQGARNEQFF. The CDR3 DNA reads as TGTGCCATCGGACAGGGGGCGCGAAATGAGCAGTTCTTC.